What follows are 13 T cell receptor beta chains derived from one specimen sequenced in a study of blood T cell repertoires in COVID-19. Clones were sequenced by immunoSEQ multiplex PCR, and TCRdb holds only the in-frame ones, with some missing. The sample consists of about 68,000 clones, 75% to 95% of them appearing once. The sequenced sample was peripheral blood. These receptors were obtained from a man aged 35 to 55 with COVID-19, enrolled during active disease.

CDR3 sequence (DNA): TGTGCCAGCAGTTACTCCTCCGCCGGCGGTAACTATGGCTACACCTTC. It specifies CASSYSSAGGNYGYTF. The chain joins TRBV6-5 to TRBJ1-2; D remains ambiguous. Germline V gives CDR1 MNHEY, CDR2 SVGAGI. Trimming took 0 bases from V and 1 from J, leaving 12 bases between them. The CDR3 has 16 residues.

The genes are TRBV5-5 and TRBJ1-5; no firm D call. There are 14 residues in the CDR3. The V gene lost 4 bases and the J gene lost 0 bases, with 8 bases spanning the gap. Germline assignment: CDR1 SGHKS and CDR2 YYEKEE (reference sequence). The CDR3 here is CASSILYSNQPQHF. CDR3 DNA: TGTGCCAGCAGCATCCTCTATAGCAATCAGCCCCAGCATTTT.

This clone was recorded once. The rearrangement joins TRBV18 to TRBJ2-1; a weak D match, TRBD2 (6 bases). Germline CDR1 is KGHSH and CDR2 is LQKENI. The CDR3 is 15 amino acids. V lost 3 bases, J lost 8 bases, and 17 bases lay in between. The CDR3 loop reads CASSPLGAGTDEQFF. For the CDR3, the DNA is TGTGCCAGCTCACCCCTAGGAGCGGGTACCGATGAGCAGTTCTTC.

J is TRBJ1-2 and V is TRBV18; D is possibly TRBD1 (5 bases). The ends were cut back, 6 bases at V and 8 bases at J, with 22 bases in the middle. Per germline, CDR1 KGHSH and CDR2 LQKENI. The CDR3 extends over 15 amino acids. This CDR3 is CASSYGAGTMAGYTF. In DNA form, the CDR3 reads TGTGCCAGCTCTTACGGTGCAGGGACTATGGCGGGCTACACCTTC.

The V gene is TRBV6-5, the J gene TRBJ1-1; D call uncertain. Germline V gene lookup returns CDR1 MNHEY and CDR2 SVGAGI. The CDR3 loop spans 14 amino acids. V lost 7 bases to trimming and J lost 6 bases, with 18 bases between them. CDR3 residues: CASTPSGGWAEAFF. The CDR3 DNA reads as TGTGCCAGCACCCCCTCGGGAGGTTGGGCTGAAGCTTTCTTT.

This chain links TRBV29-1 with TRBJ1-1; 8 positions match TRBD1. After removal of 4 bases from V and 4 bases from J, the junction contained 17 bases not matched to a gene. Germline assignment: CDR1 SQVTM and CDR2 ANQGSEA. The CDR3 loop spans 17 amino acids. The DNA of the CDR3 is TGCAGCGTTGGGGGGGTTCAGGGGGCGGTTGAGGCCACTGAAGCTTTCTTT. Protein: CSVGGVQGAVEATEAFF. Variable domain in full (rest from reference TRBV29-1 and TRBJ1-1): SAVISQKPSRDICQRGTSLTIQCQVDSQVTMMFWYRQQPGQSLTLIATANQGSEATYESGFVIDKFPISRPNLTFSTLTVSNMSPEDSSIYLCSVGGVQGAVEATEAFFGQGTRLTVV.

This rearrangement joins TRBV2 to TRBJ2-7; tentatively, D is TRBD2 (5 bases). Germline assignment: CDR1 SNHLY and CDR2 FYNNEI. V was pared by 5 bases and J by 0 bases, with 8 bases between. The CDR3 totals 13 residues. DNA of the CDR3: TGTGCCAGCAGTCCGGGGTACTCCTACGAGCAGTACTTC. As protein: CASSPGYSYEQYF.

This chain links TRBV15 with TRBJ2-7, with a tentative D call TRBD1 (5 bases). The V gene's germline CDR1 is LNHNV and CDR2 YYDKDF (reference sequence). This CDR3 comprises 14 residues. V shed 4 bases and J shed 1 base, with 11 bases lying between them. The CDR3 nucleotides are TGTGCCACCAGCAAAACCAGACAGTCCTACGAGCAGTACTTC. It specifies CATSKTRQSYEQYF. The full variable domain, in which reference TRBV15 and TRBJ2-7 provide the parts outside the CDR3, is DAMVIQNPRYQVTQFGKPVTLSCSQTLNHNVMYWYQQKSSQAPKLLFHYYDKDFNNEADTPDNFQSRRPNTSFCFLDIRSPGLGDTAMYLCATSKTRQSYEQYFGPGTRLTVT.

This sequence joins TRBV3-1 (or the pseudogene TRBV3-2) and TRBJ2-7, with TRBD2 matching over 13 bases. Germline trimming cut 4 bases from V and 6 bases from J; bases unmatched to any gene: 12. The germline V gene encodes CDR1 LGHDT and CDR2 YNNKEL (reference sequence). This CDR3 is built from 17 residues. Here the CDR3 reads CASSPYSAGTSGVEQYF. CDR3 nucleotide sequence: TGTGCCAGCAGCCCCTACTCGGCGGGGACTAGCGGGGTCGAGCAGTACTTC.

The chain is built from TRBV4-1 and TRBJ2-1; 10 bases match TRBD1. Germline lookup yields CDR1 MGHRA and CDR2 YSYEKL. CDR3 size: 17 residues. V lost 0 bases to trimming and J lost 4 bases; unmatched junction nucleotides: 6. DNA of the CDR3: TGCGCCAGCAGCCAAGAGAGGACAGGGGGTTGGTACAATGAGCAGTTCTTC. This translates into CASSQERTGGWYNEQFF.

This clone showed up just once. The chain combines TRBV2 with TRBJ1-5, with 9 nucleotides matching TRBD1. Unmatched junction bases numbered 5, after V lost 6 bases and J lost 2 bases. The CDR3 length is 15 residues. The V gene's germline CDR1 is SNHLY and CDR2 FYNNEI. In DNA, the CDR3 is TGTGCCAGCAGGGGGGACAGGGATGGCAATCAGCCCCAGCATTTT. Its translation: CASRGDRDGNQPQHF.

This clone was detected once. The rearrangement links TRBV7-3 to TRBJ1-1; 7 bases match TRBD1. This CDR3 spans 13 amino acids. Germline V CDR1 and CDR2: SGHTA, FQGTGA. The V gene end was trimmed by 4 bases and the J gene end by 3 bases; junction bases not matched to a gene: 2. Here the CDR3 reads CASSSQGDTEAFF. Here the CDR3 DNA reads TGTGCCAGCAGCTCGCAGGGGGACACTGAAGCTTTCTTT.

In this sample, this clone turned up once. This chain links TRBV7-7 with TRBJ2-1; 10 bases agree with TRBD1. The CDR3 is 15 amino acids. The V gene end was trimmed by 1 base and the J gene end by 8 bases; junction bases not matched to a gene: 5. Germline CDR1 SSHAT, CDR2 FNYEAQ (reference sequence). The CDR3 here is CASSLGTGGRYEQFF. CDR3 DNA: TGTGCCAGCAGCTTAGGGACAGGGGGGAGGTATGAGCAGTTCTTC.